This T cell receptor beta chain was observed in a study of shared clonotypes between healthy human individuals. The table came from immunoSEQ multiplex PCR; TCRdb's copy has only in-frame clones and leaves some out. The sample yields hundreds of thousands of clones, about 96% seen once. Naive CD8 cells, CD45RO-negative and positively selected for CCR7, excluded terminally differentiated effector memory CD45RA+ cells. With 4 bases clipped from V and 2 bases from J, the junction kept 7 bases outside the gene matches. This CDR3 contains 15 residues. Germline values: CDR1 SGHDN, CDR2 FVKESK. The TCR comes from a woman in her 30s in good health. The sequencing input was naive CD8+ T cells sorted from blood. The chain has TRBV14 and TRBJ1-1; TRBD1 matches at 7 bases. CDR3 DNA: TGTGCCAGCAGCCCCTGGACAGGAAGCAACACTGAAGCTTTCTTT. Protein: CASSPWTGSNTEAFF. Full variable domain (remainder filled in from reference TRBV14 and TRBJ1-1): EAGVTQFPSHSVIEKGQTVTLRCDPISGHDNLYWYRRVMGKEIKFLLHFVKESKQDESGMPNNRFLAERTGGTYSTLKVQPAELEDSGVYFCASSPWTGSNTEAFFGQGTRLTVV.